The sequence of this T cell receptor beta chain was determined in a study of cytomegalovirus exposure and HLA in healthy donors. The CDR3 totals 14 residues. Germline CDR1 is MNHNS and CDR2 is SASEGT. V lost 4 bases and J lost 1; bases outside the gene matches: 4. Only a few counts were recorded for this clone. The antigen is undetermined. PCR used 60 Vbeta primers and 13 Jbeta primers. Data came from immunoSEQ multiplex PCR; TCRdb stores just in-frame clones and leaves some out. Among 100,000 to 150,000 clones listed, 75% to 85% were seen once. Findings and caveats of the study: Roughly even sequencing depth across donors was the assumption behind the presence/absence analyses. Cytomegalovirus association was assigned to over 150 TCR beta chains. A later analysis reportedly found that, within productive TCRs, an Asian-associated ancestry cluster had fewer N-insertions than the mean observed across the roughly 700 donors.

Sample: PBMCs. The chain is built from TRBV6-1 and TRBJ2-7; 7 nucleotides match TRBD1. This TCR derives from a woman between 50 and 59 years old in good health and CMV-seropositive. DNA for the CDR3: TGTGCCAGCAGTGTCAACAGGGGATCCTACGAGCAGTACTTC. Translated: CASSVNRGSYEQYF.